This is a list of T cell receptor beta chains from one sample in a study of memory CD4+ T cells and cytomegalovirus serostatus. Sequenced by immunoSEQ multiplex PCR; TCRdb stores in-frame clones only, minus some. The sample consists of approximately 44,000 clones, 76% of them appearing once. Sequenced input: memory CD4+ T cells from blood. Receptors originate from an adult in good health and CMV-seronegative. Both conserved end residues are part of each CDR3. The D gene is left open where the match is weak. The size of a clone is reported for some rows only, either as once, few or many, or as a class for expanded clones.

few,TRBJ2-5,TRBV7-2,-,CASSLVETQYF,TGTGCCAGCAGCTTAGTGGAGACCCAGTACTTC
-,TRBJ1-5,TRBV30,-,CAWSGQVTTQPQHF,TGTGCCTGGAGTGGACAGGTAACCACTCAGCCCCAGCATTTT
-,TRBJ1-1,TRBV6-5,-,CASSHQPRTNTEAFF,TGTGCCAGCAGCCACCAACCTAGAACTAACACTGAAGCTTTCTTT
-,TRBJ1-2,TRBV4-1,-,CASSTHNAGAGGYTF,TGCGCCAGCAGCACACACAACGCAGGGGCAGGTGGCTACACCTTC
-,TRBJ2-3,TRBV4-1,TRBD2,CASSRTEVAAGGTDTQYF,TGCGCCAGCAGCCGGACCGAGGTGGCGGCGGGGGGCACAGATACGCAGTATTTT
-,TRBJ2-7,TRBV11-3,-,CASSASGVTSYEQYF,TGTGCCAGCAGCGCCTCTGGGGTGACCTCCTACGAGCAGTACTTC
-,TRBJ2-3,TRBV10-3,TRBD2,CAISDSAGGADTQYF,TGTGCCATCAGTGATTCTGCGGGGGGTGCAGATACGCAGTATTTT
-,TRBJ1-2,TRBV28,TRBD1,CASSSPGQGAVGYTF,TGTGCCAGCAGTTCACCGGGACAGGGGGCGGTAGGCTACACCTTC
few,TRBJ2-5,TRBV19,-,CASSRGEETQYF,TGTGCCAGTAGTAGGGGTGAGGAGACCCAGTACTTC
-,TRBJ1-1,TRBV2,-,CASSLQGNTEAFF,TGTGCCAGCAGTTTACAGGGCAACACTGAAGCTTTCTTT
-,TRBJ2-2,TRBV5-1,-,CASRPDTENTGELFF,TGCGCCAGCAGACCCGACACTGAGAACACCGGGGAGCTGTTTTTT
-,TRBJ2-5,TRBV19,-,CASSPSGDKETQYF,TGTGCCAGTAGTCCAAGCGGGGACAAAGAGACCCAGTACTTC
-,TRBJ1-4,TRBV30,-,CAWSPSSLMKRLFF,TGTGCCTGGAGTCCTTCGAGCCTAATGAAAAGACTGTTTTTT
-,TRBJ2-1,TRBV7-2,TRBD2,CASRSGVSYNEQFF,TGTGCCAGCAGGAGCGGGGTCTCCTACAATGAGCAGTTCTTC
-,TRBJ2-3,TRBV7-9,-,CASSPAVGVRPDF,TGTGCCAGCAGCCCAGCGGTGGGGGTGCGGCCCGATTTT
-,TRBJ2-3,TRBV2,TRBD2,CASSKTSGGDRDTQYF,TGTGCCAGCAGTAAGACTAGCGGGGGTGACCGTGATACGCAGTATTTT
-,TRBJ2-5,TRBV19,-,CASSVRQLKGTQYF,TGTGCCAGTAGTGTAAGACAGTTGAAGGGGACCCAGTACTTC
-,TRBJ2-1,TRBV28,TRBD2,CASSLLVAGVLGNEQFF,TGTGCCAGCAGTTTATTAGTAGCGGGGGTCCTTGGGAATGAGCAGTTCTTC
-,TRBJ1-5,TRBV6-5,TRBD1,CASSQGQGGNQPQHF,TGTGCCAGCAGCCAAGGACAGGGGGGCAATCAGCCCCAGCATTTT
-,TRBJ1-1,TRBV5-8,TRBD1,CASRLMTGNVNTEAFF,TGTGCCAGCAGACTAATGACAGGGAATGTGAACACTGAAGCTTTCTTT
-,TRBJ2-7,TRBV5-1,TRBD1,CASSPGTGIFYEQYF,TGCGCCAGCAGCCCAGGGACAGGGATCTTTTACGAGCAGTACTTC
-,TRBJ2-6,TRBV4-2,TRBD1,CASSQYLTGSSSGANVLTF,TGTGCCAGCAGCCAATACCTGACAGGGTCCTCCTCTGGGGCCAACGTCCTGACTTTC
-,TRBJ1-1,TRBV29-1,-,CSVDLGQVWENTEAFF,TGCAGCGTTGATCTAGGACAAGTTTGGGAGAACACTGAAGCTTTCTTT
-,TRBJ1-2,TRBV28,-,CASSRRGFGQTDYGYTF,TGTGCCAGCAGTCGTCGGGGTTTTGGACAGACCGACTATGGCTACACCTTC
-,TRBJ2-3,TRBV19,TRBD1,CASSQTGGADTQYF,TGTGCCAGTAGCCAAACAGGGGGCGCAGATACGCAGTATTTT
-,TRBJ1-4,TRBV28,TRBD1,CASATGTGEGKLFF,TGTGCCAGCGCCACCGGGACAGGGGAGGGAAAACTGTTTTTT
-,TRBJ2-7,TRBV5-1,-,CASTQGQSTYEQYF,TGCGCCAGCACCCAAGGACAGTCAACCTACGAGCAGTACTTC
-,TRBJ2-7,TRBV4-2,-,CASSQDWSSTYEQYF,TGTGCCAGCAGCCAAGATTGGTCCTCTACCTACGAGCAGTACTTC
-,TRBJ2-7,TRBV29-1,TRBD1,CSVEGTGANYYEQYF,TGCAGCGTTGAAGGGACAGGGGCCAACTACTACGAGCAGTACTTC
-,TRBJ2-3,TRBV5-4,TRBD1,CASSARTGGVSDTQYF,TGTGCCAGCAGCGCAAGGACAGGGGGCGTCTCAGATACGCAGTATTTT
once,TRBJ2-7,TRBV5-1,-,CASSPGRADYEQYF,TGCGCCAGCAGCCCGGGCCGAGCCGACTACGAGCAGTACTTC
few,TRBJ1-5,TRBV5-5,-,CASSFTQGGNQPQHF,TGTGCCAGCAGCTTTACACAGGGTGGCAATCAGCCCCAGCATTTT
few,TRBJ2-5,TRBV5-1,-,CASSLEGEETQYF,TGCGCCAGCAGCTTGGAGGGCGAAGAGACCCAGTACTTC
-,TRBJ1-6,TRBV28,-,CASAGRPSSYNSPLHF,TGTGCCAGCGCGGGACGCCCTAGCTCCTATAATTCACCCCTCCACTTT
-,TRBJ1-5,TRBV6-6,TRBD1,CASSYLGGPQPQHF,TGTGCCAGCAGTTATTTAGGGGGCCCTCAGCCCCAGCATTTT
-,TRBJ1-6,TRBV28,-,CATSVGNSPLHF,TGTGCCACGTCCGTGGGGAATTCACCCCTCCACTTT
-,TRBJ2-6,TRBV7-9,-,CASSLVRSGANVLTF,TGTGCCAGCAGCTTAGTCCGGTCTGGGGCCAACGTCCTGACTTTC
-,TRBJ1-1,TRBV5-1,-,CASSSRLGQNLNTEAFF,TGCGCCAGCAGCTCACGGTTAGGACAGAATTTAAACACTGAAGCTTTCTTT
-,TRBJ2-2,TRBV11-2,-,CASSRNADSGELFF,TGTGCCAGCAGCAGGAACGCAGATTCCGGGGAGCTGTTTTTT